A single sample is the source of the 27 T cell receptor beta chains below, sequenced in a study of T-cell memory formation after mild COVID-19. TCRdb re-called the 5' RACE reads with MiXCR, one entry per CDR3 protein. The profile covers approximately 450,000 distinct CDR3 sequences, with about 20% appearing a single time and 9% to 15% taken by the ten largest. Material: PBMCs or a T cell subset sorted from them (not recorded which). These receptors were taken from an adult woman who had mild COVID-19 (a few samples of this study predate the infection). Cell type and time point are not known.

The chain couples TRBV12-3 or TRBV12-4 to TRBJ1-2; the D is unclear. V shed 3 bases and J shed 3 bases, with 8 bases lying between them. The CDR3 covers 13 residues. The CDR3 coding sequence is TGTGCCAGCAGTTTTGGGCTTCACTATGGCTACACCTTC. It encodes CASSFGLHYGYTF.

The chain uses TRBV19 and TRBJ2-4; TRBD2 aligns across 11 bases. Looked up from germline, CDR1 is LNHDA and CDR2 is SQIVND (reference sequence). The CDR3 sequence is 11 residues long. The junction had 6 bases not matched to a gene; V was cut back by 7 bases and J by 16 bases. Here the CDR3 DNA reads TGTGCCAGTACCTCTAGCGGGGGGACCTACTTC. It specifies CASTSSGGTYF.

This clonotype was recorded a few times. The chain employs TRBV24-1 and TRBJ2-2; a weak D match, TRBD1 (6 bases). The CDR3 is made up of 15 amino acids. V lost 5 bases and J 1 base, leaving 10 bases between the germline ends. Per the germline V gene, CDR1 is KGHDR and CDR2 is SFDVKD. The CDR3 reads CATSVGQRNTGELFF. The CDR3 nucleotides read TGTGCCACCAGTGTAGGACAGAGGAACACCGGGGAGCTGTTTTTT.

This clonotype was seen more than once but under ten times. This chain uses TRBV20-1 with TRBJ2-7; TRBD2 might be the D (5 bases). V lost 5 bases, J lost 0 bases, and 14 bases lay in between. Germline V gives CDR1 DFQATT, CDR2 SNEGSKA (reference sequence). The length of the CDR3 is 14 residues. The CDR3 sequence is CSASRGLISYEQYF. The CDR3 coding sequence is TGCAGTGCTTCGCGTGGACTTATCTCCTACGAGCAGTACTTC.

This chain links TRBV6-5 with TRBJ2-7; possible D gene TRBD2, 6 bases. Between the trimmed V and J ends, which lost 6 bases and 2 bases, there was a span of 14 bases. The germline V gene encodes CDR1 MNHEY and CDR2 SVGAGI. The CDR3 runs 14 residues. The CDR3 DNA reads TGTGCCAGCAGGCCCCGCGGAGGGGCCTACGAGCAGTACTTC. It encodes CASRPRGGAYEQYF.

V and J are TRBV7-2 and TRBJ1-2; tentatively, D is TRBD1 (6 bases). Trimming removed 7 bases from V and 6 bases from J, with 18 bases in between. The CDR3 sequence is 14 residues long. Germline V gene sequence: CDR1 SGHTA, CDR2 FQGNSA. The CDR3 here is CASILNRASHGYTF. In DNA form, the CDR3 reads TGTGCCAGCATCCTCAACAGGGCTAGCCATGGCTACACCTTC.

This chain joins TRBV29-1 and TRBJ2-2; the D gene is possibly TRBD2 (6 bases). V dropped 7 bases and J dropped 7 bases, with 13 bases sitting between them. CDR3 length: 12 amino acids. Germline CDR1 SQVTM, CDR2 ANQGSEA. The CDR3 nucleotides are TGCAGCGCCTGGGAGGATTTCGGGGAGCTGTTTTTT. It codes for CSAWEDFGELFF.

The rearrangement uses TRBV20-1 and TRBJ2-1; 11 bases match TRBD2. The CDR3 totals 15 residues. Per germline, CDR1 DFQATT and CDR2 SNEGSKA (reference sequence). The V segment lost 4 bases and the J segment 3 bases; nucleotides outside the gene matches: 5. The CDR3 spells CSATWTSGYYNEQFF. In DNA form, the CDR3 reads TGCAGTGCTACTTGGACTAGCGGGTACTACAATGAGCAGTTCTTC.

The table lists this clonotype with a few counts. This rearrangement joins TRBV7-9 to TRBJ2-7, with 7 positions matching TRBD1. V was clipped by 5 bases and J by 4 bases; unmatched bases: 17. Germline values: CDR1 SEHNR, CDR2 FQNEAQ (reference sequence). The CDR3 has 17 residues. This CDR3 is CASSPSPRDSLDYEQYF. The CDR3 bases are TGTGCCAGCAGCCCCTCCCCCCGGGACAGCTTAGATTACGAGCAGTACTTC. Variable domain in full (rest from reference TRBV7-9 and TRBJ2-7): DTGVSQNPRHKITKRGQNVTFRCDPISEHNRLYWYRQTLGQGPEFLTYFQNEAQLEKSRLLSDRFSAERPKGSFSTLEIQRTEQGDSAMYLCASSPSPRDSLDYEQYFGPGTRLTVT.

The chain joins TRBV6-1 to TRBJ1-2; no reliable D call. Trimming left V 5 bases short and J 5 bases short, with 12 bases between. The CDR3 consists of 13 residues. Germline assignment: CDR1 MNHNS and CDR2 SASEGT. DNA for the CDR3: TGTGCCAGCAGTACCCCCGGGCTTTATGGCTACACCTTC. This encodes CASSTPGLYGYTF.

The rearrangement links TRBV6-1 to TRBJ2-1, with D unclear. Germline CDR1 MNHNS, CDR2 SASEGT. The CDR3 has 19 residues. V lost 6 bases and J 0 bases, leaving 24 bases between the germline ends. CDR3 nucleotide sequence: TGTGCCAGCAGGGCGTGGAGTAGGGAATATAACCCCTCCTACAATGAGCAGTTCTTC. Translated: CASRAWSREYNPSYNEQFF.

J is TRBJ2-3 and V is TRBV6-6; TRBD1 agrees at 9 bases. The CDR3 is made up of 15 amino acids. Germline V CDR1 and CDR2: MNHNY, SVGAGI (reference sequence). The J segment lost 6 bases and the V segment lost 6 bases, leaving 10 bases of the junction unmatched. The DNA for the CDR3 is TGTGCCAGCAGGGACGCCGGGACAGGGTCCGATACGCAGTATTTT. Residues: CASRDAGTGSDTQYF.

The sample holds a few counts of this clonotype. The rearrangement links TRBV27 to TRBJ2-7; a weak D match, TRBD1 (6 bases). The CDR3 loop spans 15 amino acids. Trimming stripped 3 bases from V and 0 bases from J, with 12 bases between. Germline V gene lookup returns CDR1 MNHEY and CDR2 SMNVEV (reference sequence). CDR3 residues: CASSFTADSSYEQYF. The CDR3 DNA reads TGTGCCAGCAGTTTCACGGCGGACAGCTCCTACGAGCAGTACTTC.

The table lists this clonotype with a few counts. The genes are TRBV5-6 and TRBJ2-5; tentatively, D is TRBD2 (6 bases). Germline-derived CDR1 and CDR2 are SGHDT and YYEEEE. Trimming pared 1 base from V and 5 bases from J, leaving 21 bases between. This CDR3 has 17 amino acids. CDR3 sequence reads: CASSLTPGTRRGETQYF. In DNA, the CDR3 is TGTGCCAGCAGCTTGACTCCCGGGACGAGGAGGGGTGAGACCCAGTACTTC.

The chain employs TRBV30 and TRBJ2-7, with 9 positions matching TRBD1. There are 15 residues in the CDR3. The germline V gene encodes CDR1 GTSNPN and CDR2 SVGIG (reference sequence). J gave up 6 bases and V 3 bases, and 12 bases lay outside the gene matches. This CDR3 is CAWRRTGGSVSEQYF. The CDR3 bases are TGTGCCTGGAGGAGAACAGGGGGCTCCGTCTCCGAGCAGTACTTC.

This clonotype was detected a few times. This chain joins TRBV18 and TRBJ1-6; 7 nucleotides agree with TRBD1. The germline CDR1 and CDR2 sequences are KGHSH and LQKENI. CDR3 size: 16 residues. V dropped 5 bases and J dropped 7; count of bases not matched to a gene: 11. This chain's CDR3 is CASSSTLDRDNSPLHF. CDR3 DNA sequence: TGTGCCAGCTCATCCACACTTGACAGGGACAATTCACCCCTCCACTTT.

The chain carries TRBV15 and TRBJ1-3, with unresolved D. The CDR3 covers 15 residues. The ends were cut back, 0 bases at V and 0 bases at J, with 6 bases in the middle. The germline gives CDR1 LNHNV, CDR2 YYDKDF (reference sequence). The CDR3 protein is CATSRDPDSGNTIYF. CDR3 sequence (DNA): TGTGCCACCAGCAGAGATCCGGACTCTGGAAACACCATATATTTT.

In this sample, this clonotype turned up a few times. J is TRBJ2-3 and V is TRBV5-1; perhaps D is TRBD1 or TRBD2 (5 bases each). Trimming took 2 bases from V and 2 from J, leaving 9 bases between them. The CDR3 totals 14 residues. Germline CDR1 SGHRS, CDR2 YFSETQ. The CDR3 loop reads CASSFGTDTDTQYF. The CDR3, as DNA: TGCGCCAGCAGCTTTGGGACGGACACAGATACGCAGTATTTT.

This clonotype occurred many times. The chain carries TRBV5-1 and TRBJ2-1; D not certain. The V end was cut by 7 bases, the J end by 1 base, with 12 bases between. The CDR3 consists of 14 residues. Germline CDR1 and CDR2: SGHRS and YFSETQ. The CDR3 loop reads CASSYPGSYNEQFF. The CDR3 nucleotides read TGCGCCAGCTCCTACCCAGGTTCCTACAATGAGCAGTTCTTC.

Only a few counts were recorded for this clonotype. The CDR3 is CASSLGRGLAFF. The CDR3 DNA sequence: TGTGCCAGCAGCTTAGGGCGGGGGTTGGCTTTCTTT. The chain recombines TRBV7-9 with TRBJ1-1, with D perhaps matching TRBD1 (5 bases). This CDR3 comprises 12 residues. Per the germline V gene, CDR1 is SEHNR and CDR2 is FQNEAQ (reference sequence). Between the trimmed V and J ends, which lost 1 base and 11 bases, there was a span of 11 bases.

This clonotype came up a few times. This chain uses TRBV20-1 with TRBJ1-2, with a possible D match to TRBD1 (6 bases). The CDR3 has 16 residues. V shed 3 bases and J shed 4 bases, with 21 bases lying between them. Per the germline V gene, CDR1 is DFQATT and CDR2 is SNEGSKA (reference sequence). This chain's CDR3 is CSASSPSDSSSYGYTF. The CDR3 DNA sequence: TGCAGTGCTAGCTCCCCCTCGGACAGCTCCTCCTATGGCTACACCTTC.

The chain is built from TRBV6-1 and TRBJ2-3; possibly TRBD2 for D (6 bases). The germline V and J ends were trimmed by 6 bases and 0 bases, with 10 bases remaining between them. This CDR3 has 14 residues. The germline gives CDR1 MNHNS, CDR2 SASEGT. CDR3 bases: TGTGCCAGCAGGGACTACCTTAGCACAGATACGCAGTATTTT. This codes for CASRDYLSTDTQYF.

This chain connects TRBV9 to TRBJ2-1; 8 nucleotides line up with TRBD2. The CDR3 has 19 amino acids. Germline assignment: CDR1 SGDLS and CDR2 YYNGEE. J was trimmed by 0 bases and V by 0 bases; bases with no gene match: 11. CDR3 bases: TGTGCCAGCAGCGTAGAGGCGAGCGGGGGCCTTAGCTCCTACAATGAGCAGTTCTTC. Protein product: CASSVEASGGLSSYNEQFF.

This clonotype has just a few counts. The V and J genes are TRBV6-2 or TRBV6-3 and TRBJ2-7; 11 positions match TRBD2. The germline V gene has CDR1 MNHEY and CDR2 SVGEGT. The junction had 4 bases not matched to a gene; V was cut back by 5 bases and J by 1 base. The CDR3 totals 15 residues. For the CDR3, the DNA is TGTGCCAGCAGTCGGGGACTAGCGGCTTCCTACGAGCAGTACTTC. Amino acid sequence: CASSRGLAASYEQYF.

This chain connects TRBV18 to TRBJ2-3, with D perhaps matching TRBD1 (5 bases). The ends were cut back, 1 base at V and 5 bases at J, with 10 bases in the middle. CDR3 length: 14 amino acids. Germline-derived CDR1 and CDR2 are KGHSH and LQKENI. The CDR3 DNA sequence: TGTGCCAGCTCACCACAGGGGCTCGGAGATACGCAGTATTTT. It yields the protein CASSPQGLGDTQYF.

This clonotype has only a few counts. The CDR3 loop reads CSARDRELAEQYF. CDR3 nucleotides: TGCAGTGCTAGAGATCGTGAACTCGCGGAGCAGTACTTC. This chain connects TRBV20-1 to TRBJ2-7; D unresolved. The CDR3 spans 13 residues. V shed 0 bases and J shed 7 bases, with 13 bases lying between them. CDR1 DFQATT and CDR2 SNEGSKA come from the germline V gene (reference sequence).

V usage is TRBV12-3 or TRBV12-4 and J usage is TRBJ2-7; a weak D match, TRBD1 (6 bases). This CDR3 comprises 13 residues. The ends were cut back, 3 bases at V and 1 base at J, with 7 bases in the middle. In nucleotides, the CDR3 is TGTGCCAGCAGTTTTGGACAGTCCTACGAGCAGTACTTC. It specifies CASSFGQSYEQYF.